This T cell receptor (beta chain) was recovered during a study of T cells in narcolepsy. As for the study in general: Patients with NT1 or NT2 and healthy control donors were enrolled.

Trimming took 0 bases from V and 0 from J; bases not matched to a gene: 6. The CDR3 runs 18 residues. Germline V gives CDR1 SGHRS, CDR2 YFSETQ. Details on this clone: Its antigen is currently unknown.

Sequenced by immunoSEQ multiplex PCR; TCRdb stores in-frame clones only, minus some. The table includes about 22,000 clones, approximately 82% detected once. Study-wide points: Healthy controls reportedly lacked the autoreactive clonotypes serially found in patients' blood. Same-patient CSF and blood CD4+ T cell clonotypes included HCRT-specific and TRIB2-specific autoreactive ones.

The sample comprised memory (CD45RA-) CD4+ T cells from blood. The receptor was derived from a human donor in good health. The chain recombines TRBV5-1 with TRBJ1-6, with TRBD1 matching 7 bases. CDR3 DNA sequence: TGCGCCAGCAGCTTGGGGCAGGGGGTGAGCTCCTATAATTCACCCCTCCACTTT. This codes for CASSLGQGVSSYNSPLHF.